Detailed here is one TCR beta chain. The antigen remains unidentified. This entry is derived from a study of cytomegalovirus exposure and HLA in healthy donors. Study context: The study placed 80% to 85% of its 398 genotyped donors in the Caucasian-associated ancestry cluster.

CDR1 is KGHSH and CDR2 is LQKENI in the germline V gene. V trimming: 2 bases; J trimming: 6 bases; junction bases outside the gene matches: 6. This CDR3 region has 15 residues. The PCR employed 60 Vbeta primers together with 13 Jbeta primers. Clones were sequenced by immunoSEQ multiplex PCR, and TCRdb holds only the in-frame ones, with some missing. This sample has around 130,000 clones, with roughly 80% found just once. Findings of the study overall: In an earlier analysis, about 87% or about 30%: the productive usage of most TCR beta V segments.

This chain joins TRBV18 and TRBJ1-4; TRBD1 agrees at 7 bases. This TCR was sampled from a woman between 40 and 55 years old in good health and CMV-seropositive. Sequenced sample: PBMCs. The DNA of the CDR3 is TGTGCCAGCTCACCAATTAAGGGGGCCGATGAAAAACTGTTTTTT. Residues: CASSPIKGADEKLFF.